This entry describes one T cell receptor (beta chain). Antigen specificity is unknown. Template switching by 5'RACE produced TCR cDNA, adding a universal primer site and UMIs. TCRdb re-analysed the 5' RACE reads in MiXCR, keeping a single row per CDR3 protein. The sample contains some 340,000 distinct CDR3 sequences, approximately 4% of which appear only once. The data derive from a study of T cells after yellow fever vaccination. Study outcomes and limitations: The study found a weaker secondary response that peaked faster, day 5 versus 15. Detected again after the booster were most primary-vaccination clones, at 95% to 98% CD4 and 88% CD8. Although most clonotypes did not, a small share appeared in both CD4 and CD8 compartments.

This clonotype was sampled from a man aged 18 to 29 who received the YFV17D yellow fever vaccine. The sample was PBMCs, taken 5 days after the yellow fever booster vaccination.

CDR3 protein: CASAGQGGNTIYF. The CDR3 nucleotides are TGTGCCAGCGCGGGGCAGGGTGGAAACACCATATATTTT. The chain is built from TRBV27 and TRBJ1-3; perhaps TRBD1 as D (5 bases). Germline V gene sequence: CDR1 MNHEY, CDR2 SMNVEV (reference sequence). V gave up 8 bases and J gave up 3 bases, with 11 bases separating them. CDR3 length equals 13 residues.